This T cell receptor (beta chain) was sequenced during a study of CD8 T cells in Susac syndrome. J gave up 0 bases and V 2 bases, and 10 bases lay outside the gene matches. CDR3 size: 17 residues. Germline assignment: CDR1 SGHTA and CDR2 FQGNSA. Blood CD8+ and CD4+ T cells underwent high-throughput TCR beta sequencing. Fulfillment of recently defined diagnostic criteria for definite or probable disease was shown by the patients with Susac syndrome. The authors negatively isolated CD8+ and CD4+ T cells and FACS-enriched TEMRA cells. The authors reverse transcribed roughly 0.5 to 1 ug RNA with random hexamers. The TCR beta CDR3 was amplified by immunoSEQ multiplex PCR across 54 Vbeta, 13 Jbeta. In TCRdb, the immunoSEQ multiplex PCR reads were re-called with MiXCR into one record per CDR3 protein. Counted here are about 170,000 distinct CDR3 sequences, roughly 95% occurring once; the ten biggest clones make up about 0.12%.

The origin of this receptor is a human donor with Susac syndrome. The sample comprised CD4+ T cells from PBMCs. The chain combines TRBV7-2 with TRBJ2-7, with 7 nucleotides matching TRBD2. The CDR3 nucleotides read TGTGCCAGCAGCTTAAGGGGTCTAGCGGCCCTCTCCTACGAGCAGTACTTC. The encoded protein is CASSLRGLAALSYEQYF.